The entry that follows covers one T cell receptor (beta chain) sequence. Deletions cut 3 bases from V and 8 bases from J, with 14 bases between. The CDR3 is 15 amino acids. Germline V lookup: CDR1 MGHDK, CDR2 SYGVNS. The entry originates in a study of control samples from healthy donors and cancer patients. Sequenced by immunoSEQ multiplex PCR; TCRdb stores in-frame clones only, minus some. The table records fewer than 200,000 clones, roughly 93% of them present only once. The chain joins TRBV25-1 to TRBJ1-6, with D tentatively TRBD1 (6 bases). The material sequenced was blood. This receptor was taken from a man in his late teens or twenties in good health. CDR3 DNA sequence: TGTGCCAGCAGTGAGACTCCTAAGGGGGATTCACCCCTCCACTTT. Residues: CASSETPKGDSPLHF.